The 30 T cell receptor beta chains listed next were all sequenced from one sample in a study of OX40 agonist ivuxolimab in advanced cancers. The table came from immunoSEQ multiplex PCR; TCRdb's copy has only in-frame clones and leaves some out. The data hold about 94,000 clones, with 91% observed a single time. The material sequenced was CD4+ or CD8+ T cells sorted from blood, taken in a trial of the OX40 agonist ivuxolimab. The receptors were gathered from an adult with an advanced solid tumor such as melanoma, head and neck, liver or kidney cancer.

The chain is built from TRBV29-1 and TRBJ1-1; weak D call: TRBD1 (6 bases). Germline assignment: CDR1 SQVTM and CDR2 ANQGSEA. V was cut by 0 bases and J by 1 base, with 18 bases left in between. CDR3 size: 17 residues. CDR3 DNA sequence: TGCAGCGTTGAAGATCTTGGGCTACAGGGCTCGAACACTGAAGCTTTCTTT. This translates into CSVEDLGLQGSNTEAFF.

This clone has a single count. This sequence joins TRBV18 and TRBJ1-1; weak D call: TRBD1 (5 bases). The length of the CDR3 is 14 residues. Germline CDR1 and CDR2: KGHSH and LQKENI. V lost 3 bases, J lost 6 bases, and 14 bases lay in between. The CDR3 DNA is TGTGCCAGCTCACCCGGGAAGGGGTATTCTGAAGCTTTCTTT. It codes for CASSPGKGYSEAFF.

The chain has TRBV2 and TRBJ2-2; no firm D call. Germline loops: CDR1 SNHLY, CDR2 FYNNEI. Between the trimmed V and J ends, which lost 5 bases and 6 bases, there was a span of 10 bases. The CDR3 covers 13 residues. The chain's CDR3 is CASSPRMAGELFF. The CDR3, as DNA: TGTGCCAGCAGTCCTCGAATGGCCGGGGAGCTGTTTTTT.

The chain has TRBV7-9 and TRBJ2-7, with D perhaps matching TRBD1 (7 bases). The V gene's germline CDR1 is SEHNR and CDR2 FQNEAQ (reference sequence). Deletions cut 5 bases from V and 5 bases from J, with 16 bases between. The CDR3 totals 14 residues. CDR3 protein: CASSLGDSGHEQYF. CDR3 nucleotide sequence: TGTGCCAGCAGCCTAGGGGACAGCGGGCACGAGCAGTACTTC.

V usage is TRBV9 and J usage is TRBJ2-3; D not certain. Germline CDR1 is SGDLS and CDR2 is YYNGEE. V lost 0 bases and J lost 2, with 13 bases in between. The CDR3 consists of 16 residues. The CDR3 sequence: CASSVGVSPTTDTQYF. CDR3 sequence (DNA): TGTGCCAGCAGCGTAGGCGTCTCACCTACCACAGATACGCAGTATTTT.

This chain connects TRBV19 to TRBJ2-1, with 9 bases fitting TRBD1. Germline V gene lookup returns CDR1 LNHDA and CDR2 SQIVND (reference sequence). This CDR3 spans 16 amino acids. Unmatched junction bases numbered 9, after V lost 3 bases and J lost 6 bases. CDR3 bases: TGTGCCAGTAGTATCCCCGCGGGACAGGGTCTCAATGAGCAGTTCTTC. It translates to CASSIPAGQGLNEQFF.

This clone was counted many times. The chain is built from TRBV7-9 and TRBJ2-7; D is unresolved. Trimming pared 8 bases from V and 1 base from J, leaving 18 bases between. Germline V gives CDR1 SEHNR, CDR2 FQNEAQ (reference sequence). The CDR3 is 15 residues long. CDR3 sequence: CASPLLSGPSYEQYF. The CDR3 nucleotides read TGTGCCAGCCCCCTGCTGTCCGGGCCTTCCTACGAGCAGTACTTC.

J is TRBJ1-4 and V is TRBV29-1, with 7 bases identical to TRBD1. The germline V gene has CDR1 SQVTM and CDR2 ANQGSEA. The CDR3 contains 14 residues. The J segment lost 4 bases and the V segment lost 6 bases, leaving 8 bases of the junction unmatched. The CDR3 nucleotides read TGCAGCGTCCAACCACAGGGGAGTAATGAAAAACTGTTTTTT. Its protein product is CSVQPQGSNEKLFF. The full variable domain, completed using reference TRBV29-1 and TRBJ1-4, is SAVISQKPSRDICQRGTSLTIQCQVDSQVTMMFWYRQQPGQSLTLIATANQGSEATYESGFVIDKFPISRPNLTFSTLTVSNMSPEDSSIYLCSVQPQGSNEKLFFGSGTQLSVL.

This sequence joins TRBV2 and TRBJ1-6, with D possibly TRBD1 on 6 matching bases. Germline assignment: CDR1 SNHLY and CDR2 FYNNEI. Deletions cut 6 bases from V and 8 bases from J, with 14 bases between. This CDR3 is built from 14 residues. The CDR3 DNA reads TGTGCCAGCAGATCCCGAGGGGGGTATTCACCCCTCCACTTT. This sequence encodes CASRSRGGYSPLHF.

Here the CDR3 reads CASSEGQGNEKLFF. The CDR3 nucleotides read TGCGCCAGCAGCGAGGGACAGGGGAATGAAAAACTGTTTTTT. This chain joins TRBV4-3 and TRBJ1-4, with 10 nucleotides matching TRBD1. Germline V gives CDR1 LGHNA, CDR2 YSLEER. The CDR3 sequence is 14 residues long. J lost 5 bases, V lost 5 bases, and 2 bases had no gene match.

As DNA, the CDR3 is TGTGCCAGCAGCTTAGGAACAGGGGCCGCAACTAATGAAAAACTGTTTTTT. Translation: CASSLGTGAATNEKLFF. The chain links TRBV7-2 to TRBJ1-4; 7 bases agree with TRBD1. This CDR3 is 17 amino acids long. From germline, CDR1 is SGHTA and CDR2 FQGNSA. V shed 1 base, J shed 0 bases, and the junction held 5 bases outside the gene matches.

V gene TRBV19 combines with J gene TRBJ1-1; 7 bases fit TRBD1. V shed 6 bases, J shed 2 bases, and the junction held 12 bases outside the gene matches. Germline CDR1 is LNHDA and CDR2 is SQIVND (reference sequence). The CDR3 sequence is 16 residues long. DNA of the CDR3: TGTGCCAGTAGCCCAAAACTGGGACAGCGAAACACTGAAGCTTTCTTT. This translates into CASSPKLGQRNTEAFF.

The CDR3 region has the DNA TGTGCCAGCAGACGGGACAGCCTAAACATTCAGTACTTC. Residues: CASRRDSLNIQYF. V gene TRBV6-5 combines with J gene TRBJ2-4; 7 bases fit TRBD1. This CDR3 is 13 amino acids long. The V gene's germline CDR1 is MNHEY and CDR2 SVGAGI. J gave up 6 bases and V 6 bases, and 5 bases lay outside the gene matches.

V and J are TRBV30 and TRBJ2-7; TRBD2 agrees at 9 bases. The V gene's germline CDR1 is GTSNPN and CDR2 SVGIG (reference sequence). With 0 bases clipped from V and 4 bases from J, the junction kept 4 bases outside the gene matches. The CDR3 is made up of 14 amino acids. Here the CDR3 DNA reads TGTGCCTGGAGTGTGAGCGGGAGGATGTACGAGCAGTACTTC. Its protein is CAWSVSGRMYEQYF.

The V gene is TRBV7-2, the J gene TRBJ2-3; unclear D gene. From germline, CDR1 is SGHTA and CDR2 FQGNSA. The CDR3 consists of 13 residues. Trimming shortened V by 8 bases and J by 0 bases, and 9 bases separated the two germline ends. CDR3 nucleotide sequence: TGTGCCAGCGGTATTACTAGCACAGATACGCAGTATTTT. This sequence encodes CASGITSTDTQYF.

The rearrangement links TRBV30 to TRBJ2-3; 9 nucleotides align to TRBD2. CDR3 length: 19 residues. With 2 bases clipped from V and 4 bases from J, the junction kept 19 bases outside the gene matches. In germline, CDR1 is GTSNPN, CDR2 SVGIG (reference sequence). This CDR3 reads CAWSQFGSYAGGSSDTQYF. In nucleotides, the CDR3 is TGTGCCTGGAGTCAATTTGGTAGCTACGCGGGAGGGTCCTCAGATACGCAGTATTTT.

The chain has TRBV5-4 and TRBJ2-7, with TRBD2 matching over 9 bases. Germline V gene lookup returns CDR1 SGHNT and CDR2 YYREEE (reference sequence). V was clipped by 4 bases and J by 0 bases; unmatched bases: 14. The CDR3 consists of 18 residues. The CDR3 spells CASSPRGGGRASSYEQYF. CDR3 nucleotides: TGTGCCAGCAGCCCCCGGGGGGGCGGGAGGGCCAGCTCCTACGAGCAGTACTTC.

The CDR3 DNA reads as TGCGCCAGCAGCCAAGGACTAGCGGGAGCTCTGAGGTACAATGAGCAGTTCTTC. Residues: CASSQGLAGALRYNEQFF. The V and J genes are TRBV4-1 and TRBJ2-1; TRBD2 matches 12 bases. CDR3 length: 18 residues. The V gene end was trimmed by 1 base and the J gene end by 4 bases; junction bases not matched to a gene: 8. Germline CDR1 is MGHRA and CDR2 is YSYEKL.

The chain joins TRBV18 to TRBJ2-2; no clear D gene. Trimming left V 2 bases short and J 4 bases short, with 2 bases between. Germline loops: CDR1 KGHSH, CDR2 LQKENI. The CDR3 sequence is 12 residues long. CDR3 loop: CASSPGTGELFF. In DNA form, the CDR3 reads TGTGCCAGCTCACCAGGCACCGGGGAGCTGTTTTTT.

The gene calls are TRBV11-1 and TRBJ2-7; the match to TRBD1 covers 8 bases. Unmatched junction bases numbered 6, after V lost 5 bases and J lost 3 bases. CDR1 SGHAT and CDR2 FQDESV come from the germline V gene (reference sequence). The length of the CDR3 is 14 residues. The CDR3 loop reads CASSTDREVYEQYF. The CDR3 DNA follows: TGTGCCAGCAGCACGGACAGGGAGGTCTACGAGCAGTACTTC.

The chain combines TRBV19 with TRBJ1-5; D may be TRBD1 (6 bases). Between the trimmed V and J ends, which lost 2 bases and 5 bases, there was a span of 13 bases. This CDR3 contains 15 residues. Germline CDR1 and CDR2: LNHDA and SQIVND (reference sequence). The CDR3 nucleotides read TGTGCCAGTAGTATATCTGTCGGGGGCCATCAGCCCCAGCATTTT. Amino acids: CASSISVGGHQPQHF.

J is TRBJ2-1 and V is TRBV7-3; D is unclear. This CDR3 is built from 13 residues. Trimming removed 1 base at V and 4 bases at J, with 5 bases between. The germline CDR1 and CDR2 sequences are SGHTA and FQGTGA. This CDR3 is CASSLNSYNEQFF. CDR3 DNA sequence: TGTGCCAGCAGCTTAAATAGTTACAATGAGCAGTTCTTC.

The chain links TRBV5-4 to TRBJ1-4, with 7 positions matching TRBD1. From germline, CDR1 is SGHNT and CDR2 YYREEE (reference sequence). The J segment lost 3 bases and the V segment lost 7 bases, leaving 6 bases of the junction unmatched. This CDR3 has 14 residues. This chain's CDR3 is CASSRGQPNEKLFF. In DNA form, the CDR3 reads TGTGCCAGCTCTAGGGGACAGCCTAATGAAAAACTGTTTTTT.

In the case of this clone: The identical CDR3 is also encoded by other nucleotide sequences in the sample. The chain carries TRBV7-8 and TRBJ2-2; a possible D gene is TRBD1 (7 bases). The V and J ends lost 1 base and 0 bases respectively, with 21 bases between them. This CDR3 contains 20 residues. The germline gives CDR1 SGHVS, CDR2 FQNEAQ. The CDR3, as DNA: TGTGCCAGCAGCTTAGGGCAGGGGGTTCGGGCTAGCGCGAACACCGGGGAGCTGTTTTTT. Residues: CASSLGQGVRASANTGELFF.

The chain combines TRBV5-1 with TRBJ1-2; unclear D gene. The V end lost 0 bases, the J end lost 4 bases, and 10 bases lay between the germline ends. The CDR3 extends over 14 amino acids. Looked up from germline, CDR1 is SGHRS and CDR2 is YFSETQ. The CDR3 DNA follows: TGCGCCAGCAGCTTGGACGTGTTGTTCTATGGCTACACCTTC. This translates into CASSLDVLFYGYTF.

This clone appeared a single time. The sample carries other DNA sequences with the same CDR3. The chain links TRBV28 to TRBJ2-7, with 7 bases matching TRBD1. The ends lost 10 bases at V and 2 bases at J; junction bases unmatched: 8. CDR1 and CDR2 (germline): MDHEN, SYDVKM. This CDR3 has 13 amino acids. This CDR3 is CATLDRATYEQYF. The CDR3 region has the DNA TGTGCCACACTTGACAGGGCAACCTACGAGCAGTACTTC.

J is TRBJ2-1 and V is TRBV7-2, with 8 bases matching TRBD2. The germline gives CDR1 SGHTA, CDR2 FQGNSA. Germline trimming cut 0 bases from V and 7 bases from J; bases unmatched to any gene: 2. CDR3 length: 14 residues. CDR3 bases: TGTGCCAGCAGCTTAGCCGGGACTAGTAATGAGCAGTTCTTC. It encodes CASSLAGTSNEQFF.

This chain uses TRBV9 with TRBJ1-2; 12 bases align to TRBD1. The germline CDR1 and CDR2 sequences are SGDLS and YYNGEE. The junction had 13 bases not matched to a gene; V was cut back by 6 bases and J by 7 bases. The CDR3 runs 16 residues. The CDR3 sequence: CASTQMAGTGGSGYTF. CDR3 DNA: TGTGCCAGCACCCAAATGGCCGGGACAGGGGGCAGTGGCTACACCTTC.

The chain employs TRBV6-5 and TRBJ2-1; D not certain. Germline lookup yields CDR1 MNHEY and CDR2 SVGAGI. The CDR3 extends over 12 amino acids. Trimming cost V 11 bases and J 2 bases, with 10 bases left between them. The CDR3 sequence is CAAANAYNEQFF. Written as DNA, the CDR3 is TGTGCCGCAGCAAACGCCTACAATGAGCAGTTCTTC.

This chain joins TRBV6-5 and TRBJ2-2; TRBD1 matches at 10 bases. Looked up from germline, CDR1 is MNHEY and CDR2 is SVGAGI. The CDR3 runs 14 residues. V dropped 10 bases and J dropped 7; count of bases not matched to a gene: 9. The CDR3 spells CATLRTGGGGELFF. The CDR3 DNA sequence: TGTGCCACCTTACGGACAGGGGGTGGCGGGGAGCTGTTTTTT.